One sample yielded the 8 T cell receptor beta chains listed below, sequenced in a study of T-cell memory formation after mild COVID-19. TCRdb reanalysed the 5' RACE reads using MiXCR and keeps one entry per CDR3 protein. The sample includes 530,000 or so distinct CDR3 sequences, around 15% of them seen just once. The sequencing sample was made of PBMCs or a T cell subset sorted from them (not recorded which). These receptors were collected from an adult woman who had mild COVID-19 (a few samples of this study predate the infection). Cell type and time point are not known.

This rearrangement joins TRBV7-8 to TRBJ1-6; no firm D call. Germline-derived CDR1 and CDR2 are SGHVS and FQNEAQ. V dropped 0 bases and J dropped 4 bases, with 13 bases sitting between them. The CDR3 is 17 amino acids. CDR3 bases: TGTGCCAGCAGCTTAGCGCCTGGAGGAACTTATAATTCACCCCTCCACTTT. Its translation is CASSLAPGGTYNSPLHF.

The CDR3 DNA follows: TGTGCCAGTTGTTGTGGCCAGGGGGCTTTCAATGAGCAGTTCTTC. Its protein is CASCCGQGAFNEQFF. The J gene is TRBJ2-1, the V gene TRBV19, with 8 positions matching TRBD1. This CDR3 has 15 amino acids. From germline, CDR1 is LNHDA and CDR2 SQIVND (reference sequence). V was pared by 8 bases and J by 6 bases, with 12 bases of the junction left unmatched.

This clonotype was detected only once. V is TRBV11-2 and J is TRBJ1-2; tentatively, D is TRBD1 (5 bases). The ends were cut back, 5 bases at V and 6 bases at J, with 16 bases in the middle. Germline V gene data show CDR1 as SGHAT and CDR2 as FQNNGV. The CDR3 runs 14 residues. Written as DNA, the CDR3 is TGTGCCAGCAGCCGCGCCCAGGGTTCAGATGGCTACACCTTC. Translated, it gives CASSRAQGSDGYTF. Looking up the rest from reference TRBV11-2 and TRBJ1-2 gives the full variable domain: EAGVAQSPRYKIIEKRQSVAFWCNPISGHATLYWYQQILGQGPKLLIQFQNNGVVDDSQLPKDRFSAERLKGVDSTLKIQPAKLEDSAVYLCASSRAQGSDGYTFGSGTRLTVV.

In DNA form, the CDR3 reads TGTGCCAGCAGCTCCGAGGAGACCCGGAACTATGGCTACACCTTC. Residues: CASSSEETRNYGYTF. J is TRBJ1-2 and V is TRBV7-9; D remains unclear. The CDR3 contains 15 residues. Germline CDR1 reads SEHNR; CDR2 reads FQNEAQ (reference sequence). V shed 4 bases and J shed 2 bases, with 14 bases lying between them.

About this clonotype itself: Likely a read error: the CDR3 ends without its conserved phenylalanine or tryptophan. CDR3 sequence reads: CATSRDRGGSYEQYL. The CDR3 bases are TGTGCCACCAGCAGAGATCGAGGGGGCTCCTACGAGCAGTACCTC. The rearrangement links TRBV15 to TRBJ2-7; the D gene is possibly TRBD1 (6 bases). The germline V gene encodes CDR1 LNHNV and CDR2 YYDKDF (reference sequence). V was clipped by 0 bases and J by 0 bases, with 9 bases between them. There are 15 residues in the CDR3.

This clonotype was found a few times. V is TRBV5-1 and J is TRBJ2-2; D is unclear. Germline V gene data show CDR1 as SGHRS and CDR2 as YFSETQ. V was pared by 0 bases and J by 5 bases, with 14 bases between. CDR3 size: 16 residues. The CDR3 protein is CASSLDPFVGTGELFF. The CDR3 region has the DNA TGCGCCAGCAGCTTGGATCCCTTTGTGGGTACCGGGGAGCTGTTTTTT.

The chain uses TRBV7-9 and TRBJ1-6; a possible D gene is TRBD1 (5 bases). The V and J ends lost 2 bases and 7 bases respectively, with 15 bases between them. CDR1 is SEHNR, CDR2 FQNEAQ, per germline (reference sequence). The CDR3 length is 16 residues. The CDR3 sequence is CASSLWRGGRNSPLHF. The CDR3 coding sequence is TGTGCCAGCAGCTTATGGAGGGGAGGAAGGAATTCACCCCTCCACTTT. Full variable domain (rest looked up from reference TRBV7-9 and TRBJ1-6): DTGVSQNPRHKITKRGQNVTFRCDPISEHNRLYWYRQTLGQGPEFLTYFQNEAQLEKSRLLSDRFSAERPKGSFSTLEIQRTEQGDSAMYLCASSLWRGGRNSPLHFGNGTRLTVT.

This chain links TRBV7-9 with TRBJ2-3, with D possibly being TRBD1 or TRBD2 (6 bases each). This CDR3 spans 13 amino acids. The germline V gene has CDR1 SEHNR and CDR2 FQNEAQ (reference sequence). Trimming removed 5 bases at V and 8 bases at J, with 14 bases between. The CDR3 DNA sequence: TGTGCCAGCAGCCCTGGGGGGCTGGGTACGCAGTATTTT. It translates to CASSPGGLGTQYF.